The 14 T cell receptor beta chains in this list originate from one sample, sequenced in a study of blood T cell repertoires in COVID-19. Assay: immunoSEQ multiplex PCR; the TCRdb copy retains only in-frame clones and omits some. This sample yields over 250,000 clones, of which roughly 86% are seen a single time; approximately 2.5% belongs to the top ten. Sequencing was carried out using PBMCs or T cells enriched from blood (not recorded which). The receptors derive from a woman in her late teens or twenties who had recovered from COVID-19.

In DNA, the CDR3 is TGTGCCAGCAGTCCAACCCGACTAGCGGGAGTCATAAGGAGGTACTTC. Protein: CASSPTRLAGVIRRYF. The V and J genes are TRBV27 and TRBJ2-7, with 12 bases aligning to TRBD2. V gave up 5 bases and J gave up 12 bases; unmatched junction bases: 17. Germline V CDR1 and CDR2: MNHEY, SMNVEV (reference sequence). The CDR3 has 16 amino acids.

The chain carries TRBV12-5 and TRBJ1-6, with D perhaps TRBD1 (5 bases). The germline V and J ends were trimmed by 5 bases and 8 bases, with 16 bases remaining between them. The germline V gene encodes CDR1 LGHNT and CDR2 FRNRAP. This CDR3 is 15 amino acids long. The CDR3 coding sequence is TGTGCTAGTGGTAGATCCGGGACTTCATATTCACCCCTCCACTTT. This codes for CASGRSGTSYSPLHF.

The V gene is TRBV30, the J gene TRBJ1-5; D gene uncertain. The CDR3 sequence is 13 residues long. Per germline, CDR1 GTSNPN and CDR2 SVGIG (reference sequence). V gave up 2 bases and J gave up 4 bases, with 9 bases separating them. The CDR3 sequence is CAWSPQENQPQHF. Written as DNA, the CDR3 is TGTGCCTGGAGTCCCCAAGAGAATCAGCCCCAGCATTTT.

CDR3 in amino acids: CAWTAGSTDTQYF. The CDR3 nucleotides read TGTGCCTGGACGGCGGGGAGCACAGATACGCAGTATTTT. The rearrangement uses TRBV30 and TRBJ2-3, with a possible D match to TRBD2 (6 bases). Trimming removed 4 bases at V and 0 bases at J, with 8 bases between. The CDR3 is 13 amino acids. Germline CDR1 and CDR2: GTSNPN and SVGIG (reference sequence).

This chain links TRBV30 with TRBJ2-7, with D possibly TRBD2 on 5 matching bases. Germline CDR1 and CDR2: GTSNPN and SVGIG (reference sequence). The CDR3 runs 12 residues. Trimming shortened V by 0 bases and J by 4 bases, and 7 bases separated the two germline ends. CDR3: CAWSVGSYEQYF. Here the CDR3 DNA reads TGTGCCTGGAGTGTAGGGAGTTACGAGCAGTACTTC.

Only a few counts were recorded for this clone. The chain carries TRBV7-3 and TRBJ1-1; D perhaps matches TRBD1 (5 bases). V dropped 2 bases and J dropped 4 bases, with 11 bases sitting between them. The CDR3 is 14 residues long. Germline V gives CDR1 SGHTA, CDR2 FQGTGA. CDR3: CASSLLGPGTEAFF. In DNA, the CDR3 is TGTGCCAGCAGCTTATTGGGGCCGGGCACTGAAGCTTTCTTT.

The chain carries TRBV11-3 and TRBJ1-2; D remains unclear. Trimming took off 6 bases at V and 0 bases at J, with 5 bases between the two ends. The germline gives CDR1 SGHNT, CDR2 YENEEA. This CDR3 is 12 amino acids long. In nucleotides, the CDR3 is TGTGCCAGCAGTAGTACTAACTATGGCTACACCTTC. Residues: CASSSTNYGYTF.

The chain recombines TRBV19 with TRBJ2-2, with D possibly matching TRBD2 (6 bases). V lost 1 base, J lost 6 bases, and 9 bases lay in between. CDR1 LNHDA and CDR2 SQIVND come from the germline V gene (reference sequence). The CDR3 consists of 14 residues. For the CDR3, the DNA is TGTGCCAGTAGTATAGGGTGGAGGGCCGGGGAGCTGTTTTTT. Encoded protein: CASSIGWRAGELFF. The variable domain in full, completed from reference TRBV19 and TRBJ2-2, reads DGGITQSPKYLFRKEGQNVTLSCEQNLNHDAMYWYRQDPGQGLRLIYYSQIVNDFQKGDIAEGYSVSREKKESFPLTVTSAQKNPTAFYLCASSIGWRAGELFFGEGSRLTVL.

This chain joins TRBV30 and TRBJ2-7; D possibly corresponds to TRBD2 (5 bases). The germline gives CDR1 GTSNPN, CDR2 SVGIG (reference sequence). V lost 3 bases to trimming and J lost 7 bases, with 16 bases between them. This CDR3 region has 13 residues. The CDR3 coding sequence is TGTGCCTGGAGACACAGCATTCCGGGAGAGCAGTACTTC. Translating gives CAWRHSIPGEQYF.

For the CDR3, the DNA is TGTGCCAGCAACCCCGGCGGGGCGGCCGGGGAGCTGTTTTTT. Encoded protein: CASNPGGAAGELFF. The chain is built from TRBV9 and TRBJ2-2; D perhaps matches TRBD2 (6 bases). Germline V gene lookup returns CDR1 SGDLS and CDR2 YYNGEE. The CDR3 totals 14 residues. The germline V and J ends were trimmed by 6 bases and 6 bases, with 15 bases remaining between them.

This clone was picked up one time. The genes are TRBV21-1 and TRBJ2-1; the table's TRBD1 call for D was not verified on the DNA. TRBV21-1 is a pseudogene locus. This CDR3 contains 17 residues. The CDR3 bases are TGTGCCAGCAGCAAATCTAGGGACAGCGTCTCCTACAATGAGCAGTTCTTC. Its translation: CASSKSRDSVSYNEQFF.

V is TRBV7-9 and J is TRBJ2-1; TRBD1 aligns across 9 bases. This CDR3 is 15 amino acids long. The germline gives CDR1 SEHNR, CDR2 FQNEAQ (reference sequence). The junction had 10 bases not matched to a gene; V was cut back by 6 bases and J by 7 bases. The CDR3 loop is CASSYPGQGRNEQFF. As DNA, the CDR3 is TGTGCCAGCAGTTACCCGGGACAGGGAAGAAATGAGCAGTTCTTC.

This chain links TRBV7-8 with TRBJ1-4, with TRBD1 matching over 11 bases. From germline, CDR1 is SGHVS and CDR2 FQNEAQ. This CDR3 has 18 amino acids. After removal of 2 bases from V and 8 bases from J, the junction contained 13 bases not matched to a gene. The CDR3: CASSLFFPRTGGGEKLFF. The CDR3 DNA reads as TGTGCCAGCAGCTTATTTTTTCCCAGGACAGGGGGCGGAGAAAAACTGTTTTTT.

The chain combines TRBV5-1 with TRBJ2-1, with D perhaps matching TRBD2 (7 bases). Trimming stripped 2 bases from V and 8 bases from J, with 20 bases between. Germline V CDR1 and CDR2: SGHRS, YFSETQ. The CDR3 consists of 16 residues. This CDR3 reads CASSLEGGAEFDEQFF. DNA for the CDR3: TGCGCCAGCAGCTTAGAAGGGGGGGCTGAATTCGATGAGCAGTTCTTC.